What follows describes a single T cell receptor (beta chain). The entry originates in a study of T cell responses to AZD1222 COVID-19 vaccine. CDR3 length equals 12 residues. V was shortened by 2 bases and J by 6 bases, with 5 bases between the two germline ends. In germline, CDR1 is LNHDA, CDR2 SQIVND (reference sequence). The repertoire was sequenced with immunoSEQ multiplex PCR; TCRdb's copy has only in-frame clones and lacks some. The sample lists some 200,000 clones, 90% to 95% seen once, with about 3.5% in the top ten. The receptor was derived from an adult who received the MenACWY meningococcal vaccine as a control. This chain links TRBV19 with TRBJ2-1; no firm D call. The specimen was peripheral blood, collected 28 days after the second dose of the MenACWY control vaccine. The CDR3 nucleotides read TGTGCCAGTAGTATACGAGGCAATGAGCAGTTCTTC. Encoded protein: CASSIRGNEQFF.